This passage covers 15 T cell receptor beta chains from one sample sequenced in a study of shared clonotypes between healthy human individuals. Measured with immunoSEQ multiplex PCR; TCRdb has only the in-frame clones, and not every one. The table shows over 850,000 clones, with around three quarters occurring only once. Input material: memory CD4+ T cells from PBMCs. As for subset: CD45RA-negative fraction. These TCRs come from a young man in good health. Some clones in this sample may be carry-over from other donors' samples.

V is TRBV9 and J is TRBJ1-2, with D maybe TRBD1 (6 bases). CDR1 and CDR2 from the germline V gene are SGDLS and YYNGEE. The CDR3 runs 13 residues. V was trimmed by 3 bases and J by 4 bases, leaving 10 bases between them. The CDR3 DNA reads TGTGCCAGCAGCGCTACAGGGTTCTATGGCTACACCTTC. Encoded protein: CASSATGFYGYTF.

The chain is built from TRBV6-4 and TRBJ2-1; TRBD2 aligns across 10 bases. The CDR3 runs 17 residues. V lost 6 bases and J lost 8; bases outside the gene matches: 16. In germline, CDR1 is MRHNA, CDR2 SNTAGT. Here the CDR3 reads CASSETSSGSRKDEQFF. DNA of the CDR3: TGTGCCAGCAGCGAAACATCTAGCGGGAGTAGGAAAGATGAGCAGTTCTTC.

V and J are TRBV19 and TRBJ2-7, with 10 bases aligning to TRBD1. Germline V gives CDR1 LNHDA, CDR2 SQIVND (reference sequence). The CDR3 runs 14 residues. Unmatched junction bases numbered 4, after V lost 5 bases and J lost 3 bases. CDR3 coding DNA: TGTGCCAGTAGTGCCTGGGACAGGGGCTACGAGCAGTACTTC. It translates to CASSAWDRGYEQYF.

This chain connects TRBV28 to TRBJ2-7; 12 positions agree with TRBD2. J was trimmed by 0 bases and V by 3 bases; bases with no gene match: 9. CDR1 MDHEN and CDR2 SYDVKM come from the germline V gene. The CDR3 covers 18 residues. CDR3 loop: CASSFQILLAGGSYEQYF. As DNA, the CDR3 is TGTGCCAGCAGTTTCCAAATCCTACTAGCGGGGGGCTCCTACGAGCAGTACTTC.

The genes are TRBV9 and TRBJ2-3; D ambiguous. The V end was cut by 4 bases, the J end by 1 base, with 13 bases between. Germline CDR1 SGDLS, CDR2 YYNGEE. This CDR3 spans 15 amino acids. This CDR3 is CASSPRAEGTDTQYF. The CDR3 region has the DNA TGTGCCAGCAGCCCCCGGGCTGAGGGCACAGATACGCAGTATTTT.

V gene TRBV19 combines with J gene TRBJ2-7; 7 bases map to TRBD2. Germline V lookup: CDR1 LNHDA, CDR2 SQIVND (reference sequence). V shed 2 bases and J 3 bases; nucleotides not matched to a gene: 16. The CDR3 covers 18 residues. DNA of the CDR3: TGTGCCAGTAGTATAAAGGGCAGTTTGGCGGGAGAGGTCTACGAGCAGTACTTC. Translating gives CASSIKGSLAGEVYEQYF.

This clone was seen a handful of times. The chain recombines TRBV9 with TRBJ2-1; TRBD2 is a possible D gene (5 bases). Trimming removed 3 bases from V and 8 bases from J, with 18 bases in between. CDR1 SGDLS and CDR2 YYNGEE come from the germline V gene. The CDR3 has 15 residues. CDR3 amino acids: CASSANPTSSDEQFF. As DNA, the CDR3 is TGTGCCAGCAGCGCGAACCCAACTAGTAGCGATGAGCAGTTCTTC.

This clone was detected only once. This chain links TRBV7-2 with TRBJ2-5; 8 positions match TRBD1. This CDR3 is 15 amino acids long. Germline V gene data show CDR1 as SGHTA and CDR2 as FQGNSA. V lost 2 bases to trimming and J lost 5 bases; unmatched junction nucleotides: 7. The CDR3 DNA is TGTGCCAGCAGCTTAAGAACAGGGGGTTGGGAGACCCAGTACTTC. This encodes CASSLRTGGWETQYF. Supplemented by reference TRBV7-2 and TRBJ2-5, the full variable domain reads GAGVSQSPSNKVTEKGKDVELRCDPISGHTALYWYRQSLGQGLEFLIYFQGNSAPDKSGLPSDRFSAERTGGSVSTLTIQRTQQEDSAVYLCASSLRTGGWETQYFGPGTRLLVL.

V usage is TRBV5-1 and J usage is TRBJ2-1; TRBD2 aligns across 9 bases. Germline CDR1 reads SGHRS; CDR2 reads YFSETQ. This CDR3 is 12 amino acids long. Trimming took 5 bases from V and 12 from J; bases not matched to a gene: 6. The CDR3: CASSFSGSGQFF. CDR3 nucleotide sequence: TGCGCCAGCAGTTTTAGCGGGAGTGGGCAGTTCTTC. Variable domain in full (rest from reference TRBV5-1 and TRBJ2-1): KAGVTQTPRYLIKTRGQQVTLSCSPISGHRSVSWYQQTPGQGLQFLFEYFSETQRNKGNFPGRFSGRQFSNSRSEMNVSTLELGDSALYLCASSFSGSGQFFGPGTRLTVL.

The chain links TRBV28 to TRBJ2-7, with 7 bases lining up with TRBD1. V lost 5 bases, J lost 3 bases, and 4 bases stayed unmatched. The germline V gene encodes CDR1 MDHEN and CDR2 SYDVKM. The CDR3 extends over 13 amino acids. CDR3 sequence (DNA): TGTGCCAGCAGTGGGACAGATTTCTACGAGCAGTACTTC. This sequence encodes CASSGTDFYEQYF.

This clone was seen just once. The J gene is TRBJ2-7, the V gene TRBV7-9, with D uncertain. Trimming cost V 1 base and J 6 bases, with 10 bases left between them. Germline V lookup: CDR1 SEHNR, CDR2 FQNEAQ (reference sequence). The CDR3 has 13 amino acids. DNA of the CDR3: TGTGCCAGCAGCTTAGGGGCGGCCACCGAGCAGTACTTC. Protein product: CASSLGAATEQYF. Together with reference TRBV7-9 and TRBJ2-7, the CDR3 gives the full variable domain: DTGVSQNPRHKITKRGQNVTFRCDPISEHNRLYWYRQTLGQGPEFLTYFQNEAQLEKSRLLSDRFSAERPKGSFSTLEIQRTEQGDSAMYLCASSLGAATEQYFGPGTRLTVT.

The J gene is TRBJ2-7, the V gene TRBV5-1; D might be TRBD2 (6 bases). V was trimmed by 4 bases and J by 2 bases, leaving 16 bases between them. Germline V gene sequence: CDR1 SGHRS, CDR2 YFSETQ. The CDR3 is 15 amino acids. CDR3 coding DNA: TGCGCCAGCAGCCTTTGGGGGAGGACGACCTACGAGCAGTACTTC. Its translation: CASSLWGRTTYEQYF.

The chain employs TRBV5-4 and TRBJ2-7; 13 positions match TRBD2. The CDR3 consists of 18 residues. J gave up 2 bases and V 3 bases, and 11 bases lay outside the gene matches. From germline, CDR1 is SGHNT and CDR2 YYREEE (reference sequence). In DNA form, the CDR3 reads TGTGCCAGCAGCTCAGGACTAGCGGGAGTCACGAACGCCTACGAGCAGTACTTC. The encoded protein is CASSSGLAGVTNAYEQYF.

The rearrangement joins TRBV4-1 to TRBJ2-7; 9 bases are a match to TRBD1. Germline values: CDR1 MGHRA, CDR2 YSYEKL. The V gene end was trimmed by 2 bases and the J gene end by 6 bases; junction bases not matched to a gene: 11. This CDR3 is built from 16 residues. The CDR3 sequence is CASSQTHGTGPGEQYF. The CDR3 DNA follows: TGCGCCAGCAGCCAAACCCACGGGACAGGGCCCGGCGAGCAGTACTTC.

This sequence joins TRBV7-2 and TRBJ1-2; possibly TRBD1 for D (5 bases). The CDR3 has 13 amino acids. Deletions cut 6 bases from V and 8 bases from J, with 16 bases between. Germline V gene data show CDR1 as SGHTA and CDR2 as FQGNSA. DNA for the CDR3: TGTGCCAGCAGGGCAGGGCCAACTCAAGGCTACACCTTC. Translation gives CASRAGPTQGYTF.